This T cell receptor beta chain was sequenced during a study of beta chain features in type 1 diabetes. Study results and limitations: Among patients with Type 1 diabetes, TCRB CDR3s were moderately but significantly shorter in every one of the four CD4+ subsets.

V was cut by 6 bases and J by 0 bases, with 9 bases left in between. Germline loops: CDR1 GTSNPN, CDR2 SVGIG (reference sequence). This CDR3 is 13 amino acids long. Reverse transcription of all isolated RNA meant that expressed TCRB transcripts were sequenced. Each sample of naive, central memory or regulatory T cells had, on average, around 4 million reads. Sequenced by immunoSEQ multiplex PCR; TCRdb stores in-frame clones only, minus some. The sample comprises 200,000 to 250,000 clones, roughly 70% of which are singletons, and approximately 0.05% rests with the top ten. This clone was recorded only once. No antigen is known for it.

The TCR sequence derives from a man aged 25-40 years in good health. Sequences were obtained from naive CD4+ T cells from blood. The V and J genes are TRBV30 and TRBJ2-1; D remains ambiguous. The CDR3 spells CACTESSYNEQFF. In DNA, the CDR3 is TGTGCCTGTACGGAGAGCTCCTACAATGAGCAGTTCTTC.